This entry describes one TCR beta chain. This sample was taken from a study of T-cell memory formation after mild COVID-19. Germline lookup yields CDR1 ENHRY and CDR2 SYGVKD. The V end was cut by 4 bases, the J end by 1 base, with 13 bases between. This CDR3 has 15 amino acids. Using its own MiXCR run on the 5' RACE reads, TCRdb lists one record per CDR3 protein. The sample contains some 340,000 distinct CDR3 sequences, roughly 13% of which appear only once. The V and J genes are TRBV10-3 and TRBJ2-5; either TRBD1 or TRBD2 may supply D (5 bases each). This clonotype was sampled from a man aged 18 to 30 who had mild COVID-19 (a few samples of this study predate the infection). Cell type and time point are not known. Material for sequencing was PBMCs or a T cell subset sorted from them (not recorded which). In DNA form, the CDR3 reads TGTGCCATCAGTGCAGGGACCCAAACCCAAGAGACCCAGTACTTC. It specifies CAISAGTQTQETQYF.